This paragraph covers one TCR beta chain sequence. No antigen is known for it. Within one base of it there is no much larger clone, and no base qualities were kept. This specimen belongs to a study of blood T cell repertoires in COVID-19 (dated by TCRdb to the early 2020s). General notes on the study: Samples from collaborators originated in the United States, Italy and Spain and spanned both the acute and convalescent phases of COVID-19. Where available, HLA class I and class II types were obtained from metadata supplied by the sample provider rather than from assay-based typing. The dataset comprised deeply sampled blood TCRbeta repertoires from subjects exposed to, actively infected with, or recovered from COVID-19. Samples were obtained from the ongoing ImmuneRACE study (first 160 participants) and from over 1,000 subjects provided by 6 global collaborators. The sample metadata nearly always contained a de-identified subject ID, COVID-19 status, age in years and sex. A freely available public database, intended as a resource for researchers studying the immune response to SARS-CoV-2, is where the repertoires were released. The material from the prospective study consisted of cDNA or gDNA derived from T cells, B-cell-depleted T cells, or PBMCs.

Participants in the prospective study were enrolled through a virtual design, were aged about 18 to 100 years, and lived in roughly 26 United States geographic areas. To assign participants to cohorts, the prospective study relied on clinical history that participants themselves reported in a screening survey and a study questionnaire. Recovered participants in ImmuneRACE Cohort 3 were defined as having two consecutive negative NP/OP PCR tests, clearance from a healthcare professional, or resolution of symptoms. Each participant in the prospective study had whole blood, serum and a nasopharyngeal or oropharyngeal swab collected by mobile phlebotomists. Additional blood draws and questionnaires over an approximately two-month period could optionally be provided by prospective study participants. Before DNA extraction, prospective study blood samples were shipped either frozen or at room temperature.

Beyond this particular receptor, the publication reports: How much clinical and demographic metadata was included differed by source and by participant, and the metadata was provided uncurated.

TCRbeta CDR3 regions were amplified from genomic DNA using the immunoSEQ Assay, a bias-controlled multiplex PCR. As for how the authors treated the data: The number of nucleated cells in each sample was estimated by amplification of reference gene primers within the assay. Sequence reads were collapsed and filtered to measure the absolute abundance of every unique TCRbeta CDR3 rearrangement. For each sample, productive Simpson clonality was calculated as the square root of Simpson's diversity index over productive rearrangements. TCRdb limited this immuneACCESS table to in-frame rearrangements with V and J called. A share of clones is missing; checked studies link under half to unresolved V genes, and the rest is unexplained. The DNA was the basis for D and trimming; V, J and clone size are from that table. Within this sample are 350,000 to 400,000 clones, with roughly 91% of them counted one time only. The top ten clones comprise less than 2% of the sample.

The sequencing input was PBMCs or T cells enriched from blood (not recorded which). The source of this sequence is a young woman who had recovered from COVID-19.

CDR3 reads: CASSLRGGPEGHEQFF. Here is the DNA: TGTGCCAGCAGCTTACGCGGCGGGCCTGAAGGCCATGAGCAGTTCTTC. Recombination joined TRBV7-2 with TRBJ2-1; the D segment could be TRBD2, given 5 matching bases. The V and J ends are trimmed by 2 bases and 8 bases, leaving 19 bases between them. Taken from the germline V gene, the CDR1 and CDR2 loops are SGHTA and FQGNSA. The CDR3 holds 16 amino acids from the cysteine to the phenylalanine. The only DNA kept is the CDR3, 48 bases in frame from the first base. Here the CDR3 is joined to the reference TRBV7-2 and TRBJ2-1 genes, and the full variable domain is: GAGVSQSPSNKVTEKGKDVELRCDPISGHTALYWYRQSLGQGLEFLIYFQGNSAPDKSGLPSDRFSAERTGGSVSTLTIQRTQQEDSAVYLCASSLRGGPEGHEQFFGPGTRLTVL.